This T cell receptor beta chain was identified in a study of T cells expressing NK-cell markers. Reanalyzing the 5' RACE reads, TCRdb keeps one entry per CDR3 protein, without DNA. Its clone listing holds about half a million distinct CDR3 sequences. Sequencing was performed on blood T cells: a sorted CD56 or NKG2C T cell subset, CD4+ or CD8+ T cells, or bulk PBMC T cells (not recorded which). This clonotype originated in a woman aged 45-59 years in good health.

CDR3 sequence: CAISESRQKNEQFF. V is TRBV10-3 and J is TRBJ2-1; checking the TCRdb D call of TRBD1 is not possible without DNA. Germline CDR1 is ENHRY and CDR2 is SYGVKD. There are 14 residues in the CDR3.